A single T cell receptor (beta chain) is shown here with its context. As to time point: newly diagnosed GD, antithyroid drugs for less than 3 months. TCR sequences were obtained from RNA taken from PBMCs. This sample stems from a study of regulatory T cells in long-lasting Graves disease. After removal of 5 bases from V and 0 bases from J, the junction contained 14 bases not matched to a gene. There are 20 residues in the CDR3. Germline assignment: CDR1 SGHAT and CDR2 FQNNGV. Library construction for TCR beta used iRepertoire HTBI primers and Arm-PCR of CDR3 regions. A single record per CDR3 protein comes from TCRdb applying MiXCR to the multiplex PCR reads. Among 500,000 or so distinct CDR3 sequences, around 15% were seen once, and the ten largest hold 9% to 15%. The data also belong to a second study, concerning T cells in Graves' hyperthyroidism and ophthalmopathy.

The material sequenced was peripheral blood mononuclear cells (PBMCs), taken at new diagnosis, from a patient treated with antithyroid drugs. The source of this sequence is a man aged 40-55 years with Graves disease. This sequence joins TRBV11-2 and TRBJ2-3; TRBD2 matches 13 bases. The CDR3 sequence is CASSPSRGLAGQASTDTQYF. The CDR3 coding sequence is TGTGCCAGCAGCCCCTCTCGGGGACTAGCGGGACAGGCGAGCACAGATACGCAGTATTTT. The full variable domain, its missing parts supplied by reference TRBV11-2 and TRBJ2-3, is EAGVAQSPRYKIIEKRQSVAFWCNPISGHATLYWYQQILGQGPKLLIQFQNNGVVDDSQLPKDRFSAERLKGVDSTLKIQPAKLEDSAVYLCASSPSRGLAGQASTDTQYFGPGTRLTVL.